This record covers a single TCR beta chain. Its antigen is unknown. The sample holds no much larger clone one base away, and base qualities are not on file. V is shortened by 8 bases, J by 3 bases, and the region joining them spans 11 bases. The CDR3 covers 13 residues, taking in both the cysteine and the phenylalanine. The sequence is cut down to CDR3 DNA, 39 bases in frame from base 1. CDR1 and CDR2, per the germline V gene, are SGHTS and YDEGEE. The entry originates in a study of blood T cell repertoires in COVID-19 (dated by TCRdb to about 2020). For context, the study as a whole: Samples from collaborators originated in the United States, Italy and Spain and spanned both the acute and convalescent phases of COVID-19. The material from the prospective study consisted of cDNA or gDNA derived from T cells, B-cell-depleted T cells, or PBMCs. The dataset comprised deeply sampled blood TCRbeta repertoires from subjects exposed to, actively infected with, or recovered from COVID-19. The repertoires were made available in a free public database intended to serve as a resource for research on the immune response to SARS-CoV-2. Samples were obtained from the ongoing ImmuneRACE study (first 160 participants) and from some 1,200 subjects provided by 6 global collaborators. A de-identified subject ID, COVID-19 status, age in years and sex were almost always included in the sample metadata. Where HLA class I and class II types were available, the types were taken from metadata supplied by the sample provider, not from assay-based typing. On the study overall, not on this receptor specifically: The amount of clinical and demographic metadata varied by source and participant and was provided uncurated.

TCRbeta CDR3 regions were amplified from genomic DNA by means of the immunoSEQ Assay, a bias-controlled multiplex PCR. On the study's bioinformatics: The number of nucleated cells in each sample was estimated by amplification of reference gene primers within the assay. Sequence reads were collapsed and filtered to measure the absolute abundance of every unique TCRbeta CDR3 rearrangement. Productive Simpson clonality was computed per sample as the square root of Simpson's diversity index over productive rearrangements. Sourced from immuneACCESS, this table was stored by TCRdb with only in-frame sequences that have V and J called. A share of the clones is absent; for the studies checked, an unresolved V gene accounts for under half, and the remainder has no known explanation. V, J and clone size were drawn from that table, and D and trimming were deduced from the DNA. The sample contains tens of thousands of clones, about nine tenths of them found a single time. Of the sample, about a tenth falls within the top ten clones.

Collaborating institutions collected whole blood in K2EDTA tubes following their own protocols. For TCRbeta analysis, collaborators shipped samples as frozen whole blood, isolated PBMCs, or DNA extracted from either of those sample types. The chain was built from TRBV5-8 and TRBJ1-4, and possibly TRBD1, on 6 matching bases. The clonotype comes from a human donor in a cohort sampled during active COVID-19. The sequencing input was peripheral blood. The DNA sequence is as follows: TGTGCCAGTGACAGGCGGGCTAATGAAAAACTGTTTTTT. Its amino acids are CASDRRANEKLFF.